The clone carrying this T cell receptor beta chain was recorded many times. What it binds is unknown. V lost 6 bases to trimming and J lost 1 base; unmatched junction nucleotides: 17. Germline lookup yields CDR1 MNHEY and CDR2 SVGEGT. The CDR3 runs 19 residues. The source of the sample is a study of T-cell reconstitution after alpha-beta-depleted transplantation in children. Unique molecular identifiers were used in preparing the TCRbeta library. Each CDR3 protein is one row after TCRdb ran MiXCR on the PCR reads. The sample yields about 200,000 distinct CDR3 sequences, 5.5% to 7% seen once. Findings and limits, study-wide: Surviving recipient cells, namely T cells and thymic progenitors, were the source of high day-60 TCRbeta diversity in some patients. Reported findings indicate that, about two months after transplant, alpha-beta T cells came from several hundred expanded clones, which were derived from non-depleted graft cells. Fresh T-cell production supplied most of the T-cell counts and diversity seen one year after transplant.

The sequenced sample was PBMCs, obtained before TCRalphabeta/CD19-depleted stem cell transplant. The V and J genes are TRBV6-2 or TRBV6-3 and TRBJ2-7, with 11 bases identical to TRBD2. The TCR was taken from a boy between 2 and 10 years old with acute lymphoblastic leukemia, due to receive a stem cell transplant. CDR3: CASSQPTSGASSRSYEQYF. DNA of the CDR3: TGTGCCAGCAGCCAACCGACTAGCGGGGCCTCTTCGAGATCCTACGAGCAGTACTTC.